Listed here is a single T cell receptor (beta chain). Its antigen is undetermined. This specimen comes from a study of cytomegalovirus exposure and HLA in healthy donors. Study-level results: In an earlier analysis, most TCR beta V segments were productive about 90% or about 30% of the time. The authors later found TCR association rates varying by HLA locus, with DRB1 most and HLA-C fewest.

A multiplex PCR was run with 60 Vbeta primers and 13 Jbeta primers. Here immunoSEQ multiplex PCR was the method, and the copy in TCRdb shows in-frame clones only, minus some. The sample lists about 76,000 clones, around 76% occurring once. The receptor was isolated from a male donor in good health and CMV-seropositive. The sequenced material came from PBMCs.

CDR3 nucleotides: TGCAGCGTCGGACAGGGGTATGGTGGCTACACCTTC. Translated: CSVGQGYGGYTF. This chain uses TRBV29-1 with TRBJ1-2, with 9 bases matching TRBD1. The V and J ends lost 6 bases and 7 bases, in that order; junction bases with no gene match: 6. The CDR3 contains 12 residues. CDR1 is SQVTM, CDR2 ANQGSEA, per germline. Using reference TRBV29-1 and TRBJ1-2 for the parts outside the CDR3, the full variable domain is SAVISQKPSRDICQRGTSLTIQCQVDSQVTMMFWYRQQPGQSLTLIATANQGSEATYESGFVIDKFPISRPNLTFSTLTVSNMSPEDSSIYLCSVGQGYGGYTFGSGTRLTVV.